Each of the 10 T cell receptor beta chains below was sequenced from the same sample in a study of blood T cell repertoires in COVID-19. Using immunoSEQ multiplex PCR, the repertoire was profiled, and TCRdb retains in-frame clones only, with some absent. The sample records 200,000 or so clones, roughly 80% being singletons. The sequencing sample was made of peripheral blood. The receptors originated from a woman aged 30 to 39 with acute or convalescent COVID-19.

The chain carries TRBV5-1 and TRBJ1-2; the D gene is possibly TRBD1 (6 bases). V lost 6 bases and J lost 5, with 20 bases in between. There are 15 residues in the CDR3. Per germline, CDR1 SGHRS and CDR2 YFSETQ. The CDR3 here is CASKRNPGEGYGYTF. As DNA, the CDR3 is TGCGCCAGCAAAAGAAACCCAGGGGAGGGATATGGCTACACCTTC.

The chain employs TRBV2 and TRBJ1-1; possible D gene TRBD1, 5 bases. The CDR3 contains 14 residues. V lost 6 bases and J 4 bases, leaving 15 bases between the germline ends. Per the germline V gene, CDR1 is SNHLY and CDR2 is FYNNEI. The CDR3 coding sequence is TGTGCCAGCAGGACCCAGGGTAGCGGCACTGAAGCTTTCTTT. This codes for CASRTQGSGTEAFF. The full variable domain, its missing parts supplied by reference TRBV2 and TRBJ1-1, is EPEVTQTPSHQVTQMGQEVILRCVPISNHLYFYWYRQILGQKVEFLVSFYNNEISEKSEIFDDQFSVERPDGSNFTLKIRSTKLEDSAMYFCASRTQGSGTEAFFGQGTRLTVV.

CDR3 sequence reads: CASSAGTGGAFTDTQYF. The CDR3 DNA is TGTGCCAGCAGTGCCGGGACAGGGGGCGCCTTTACAGATACGCAGTATTTT. The chain combines TRBV6-1 with TRBJ2-3, with 12 bases fitting TRBD1. CDR3 length: 17 amino acids. After removal of 4 bases from V and 3 bases from J, the junction contained 8 bases not matched to a gene. Per germline, CDR1 MNHNS and CDR2 SASEGT.

This clone was seen a single time. The chain recombines TRBV19 with TRBJ2-1; 9 nucleotides align to TRBD1. V gave up 5 bases and J gave up 4 bases; unmatched junction bases: 6. CDR1 LNHDA and CDR2 SQIVND come from the germline V gene (reference sequence). CDR3 size: 15 residues. CDR3 residues: CASSADRGAYNEQFF. The CDR3 DNA follows: TGTGCCAGTAGTGCTGACAGGGGGGCTTACAATGAGCAGTTCTTC.

The rearrangement joins TRBV2 to TRBJ2-3, with 10 positions matching TRBD1. Germline-derived CDR1 and CDR2 are SNHLY and FYNNEI. The ends lost 6 bases at V and 1 base at J; junction bases unmatched: 4. The CDR3 totals 15 residues. This CDR3 is CASRLGQGGTDTQYF. In DNA form, the CDR3 reads TGTGCCAGCAGGCTTGGACAGGGGGGCACAGATACGCAGTATTTT.

The chain joins TRBV5-6 to TRBJ1-1; 8 bases map to TRBD1. V trimming: 4 bases; J trimming: 2 bases; junction bases outside the gene matches: 7. The germline V gene encodes CDR1 SGHDT and CDR2 YYEEEE. This CDR3 region has 15 residues. The CDR3 sequence: CASSRKTGVNTEAFF. For the CDR3, the DNA is TGTGCCAGCAGCAGGAAGACAGGGGTAAACACTGAAGCTTTCTTT.

This clone has more than one count but fewer than ten. The J gene is TRBJ1-1, the V gene TRBV3-1 (or the pseudogene TRBV3-2); D unclear. Trimming pared 0 bases from V and 2 bases from J, leaving 13 bases between. This CDR3 spans 16 amino acids. CDR1 is LGHDT and CDR2 is YNNKEL in the germline V gene (reference sequence). This CDR3 is CASSQDVMRVNTEAFF. The CDR3 DNA reads as TGTGCCAGCAGCCAAGATGTCATGAGGGTAAACACTGAAGCTTTCTTT.

The chain has TRBV18 and TRBJ1-1; 8 bases agree with TRBD1. Germline CDR1 and CDR2: KGHSH and LQKENI. V was pared by 4 bases and J by 0 bases, with 13 bases of the junction left unmatched. This CDR3 is 18 amino acids long. CDR3 sequence: CASSQGLGQGALNTEAFF. The DNA of the CDR3 is TGTGCCAGCTCACAGGGATTGGGTCAGGGGGCTCTGAACACTGAAGCTTTCTTT.

Only a few counts were recorded for this clone. This chain links TRBV6-7 with TRBJ1-1; 11 positions agree with TRBD1. TRBV6-7 is marked as an open reading frame, function uncertain. V shed 4 bases, J shed 0 bases, and the junction held 7 bases outside the gene matches. CDR3 size: 17 residues. The CDR3, as DNA: TGTGCCAGCAGTTTCGCAAGGACAGGGGGCTTGAACACTGAAGCTTTCTTT. Protein product: CASSFARTGGLNTEAFF.

The gene calls are TRBV19 and TRBJ2-5; 11 nucleotides match TRBD2. Trimming took 3 bases from V and 0 from J; bases not matched to a gene: 6. CDR1 LNHDA and CDR2 SQIVND come from the germline V gene (reference sequence). The CDR3 totals 17 residues. This chain's CDR3 is CASSIGTSGLYQETQYF. CDR3 nucleotide sequence: TGTGCCAGTAGTATCGGGACTAGCGGTTTGTACCAAGAGACCCAGTACTTC.